These 2 T cell receptor beta chains came from one sample sequenced in a study of post-analysis software for immune sequencing data. No antigen has been identified for these receptors. Notes on the study in general: Relative to controls, patients had five TRBV segments at higher frequency, with TRBV5-6, TRBV5-1 and TRBV20-1 among these.

Unique molecular identifiers were built into the TCR beta cDNA libraries. Each CDR3 protein is one row after TCRdb ran MiXCR on the PCR reads. The table lists about half a million distinct CDR3 sequences, around 40% of them singletons. The sample consisted of blood. The receptor source for this set is a girl aged 5-17 years with multiple sclerosis.

This clonotype was detected a few times. This chain connects TRBV24-1 to TRBJ2-5, with 10 nucleotides matching TRBD1. The CDR3 has 17 residues. The V and J ends lost 3 bases and 5 bases, in that order; junction bases with no gene match: 11. The germline gives CDR1 KGHDR, CDR2 SFDVKD. The CDR3 DNA sequence: TGTGCCACCAGTGATACGACGACAGGGGGCCATGTGGAGACCCAGTACTTC. The encoded protein is CATSDTTTGGHVETQYF.

The genes are TRBV4-1 and TRBJ2-1, with D hard to call. The germline V gene has CDR1 MGHRA and CDR2 YSYEKL. CDR3 size: 14 residues. The V gene lost 0 bases and the J gene lost 7 bases, with 10 bases spanning the gap. CDR3 sequence reads: CASSQDVATNEQFF. The CDR3, as DNA: TGCGCCAGCAGCCAAGATGTCGCTACAAATGAGCAGTTCTTC.